These 17 T cell receptor beta chains share one sample of origin, sequenced in a study of human T cells and chemical hapten exposure. TCRdb called the RACE reads again in MiXCR, with one record for every CDR3 protein. Of around 340,000 distinct CDR3 sequences in the sample, roughly 6.9% were seen once. Sample time point: patch test 1, 2 weeks after DPC sensitization. The treatment here: therapeutic diphenylcyclopropenone sensitization with weekly scalp DPC. The specimen was whole blood, collected in connection with sensitization to the hapten diphenylcyclopropenone (DPC). The source of these receptors is a woman under 30 with alopecia areata. Some clones in this sample may be carry-over from other donors' samples.

The chain carries TRBV7-9 and TRBJ2-7; D unclear. V lost 4 bases and J 4 bases, leaving 17 bases between the germline ends. Germline lookup yields CDR1 SEHNR and CDR2 FQNEAQ (reference sequence). This CDR3 contains 15 residues. CDR3 sequence reads: CASSSGRRMGYEQYF. The CDR3 nucleotides are TGTGCCAGCAGCTCTGGACGACGGATGGGATACGAGCAGTACTTC. Based on the CDR3 plus reference TRBV7-9 and TRBJ2-7, the full variable domain is DTGVSQNPRHKITKRGQNVTFRCDPISEHNRLYWYRQTLGQGPEFLTYFQNEAQLEKSRLLSDRFSAERPKGSFSTLEIQRTEQGDSAMYLCASSSGRRMGYEQYFGPGTRLTVT.

This clonotype has more than one count but fewer than ten. J is TRBJ1-5 and V is TRBV20-1; D is unresolved. The CDR3 has 13 amino acids. Trimming stripped 3 bases from V and 9 bases from J, with 15 bases between. Germline CDR1 is DFQATT and CDR2 is SNEGSKA (reference sequence). CDR3 in amino acids: CSARAQDLWPQHF. CDR3 bases: TGCAGTGCTAGGGCGCAGGACTTATGGCCCCAGCATTTT.

This clonotype was seen many times. CDR3 in DNA: TGTGCCAGCAGTTTGGGACTTGGGACAGATACGCAGTATTTT. The encoded protein is CASSLGLGTDTQYF. The chain carries TRBV6-5 and TRBJ2-3; maybe TRBD2 (6 bases). Germline CDR1 reads MNHEY; CDR2 reads SVGAGI. V gave up 4 bases and J gave up 3 bases, with 11 bases separating them. The CDR3 sequence is 14 residues long.

This clonotype turned up a few times. The V and J genes are TRBV27 and TRBJ2-7; D might be TRBD1 or TRBD2, each matching 5 bases. This CDR3 is 12 amino acids long. Per germline, CDR1 MNHEY and CDR2 SMNVEV (reference sequence). The ends were cut back, 8 bases at V and 6 bases at J, with 14 bases in the middle. The CDR3 coding sequence is TGTGCCAGCTTCCGGGACCCCCGCGAGCAGTACTTC. This gives the protein CASFRDPREQYF.

This clonotype was seen only a few times. This sequence joins TRBV28 and TRBJ2-5; possible D gene TRBD1, 5 bases. Between the trimmed V and J ends, which lost 2 bases and 5 bases, there was a span of 12 bases. This CDR3 region has 14 residues. The germline CDR1 and CDR2 sequences are MDHEN and SYDVKM. The CDR3 reads CASSLAGPTETQYF. The CDR3 nucleotides are TGTGCCAGCAGTTTAGCAGGGCCTACGGAGACCCAGTACTTC.

Only a few counts were recorded for this clonotype. The V gene is TRBV20-1, the J gene TRBJ2-3, with D maybe TRBD2 (5 bases). This CDR3 is built from 17 residues. Germline values: CDR1 DFQATT, CDR2 SNEGSKA (reference sequence). V was pared by 3 bases and J by 1 base, with 20 bases between. CDR3 coding DNA: TGCAGTGCTAGCTCAGCGGACTTTTCCCCTCGCACAGATACGCAGTATTTT. It yields the protein CSASSADFSPRTDTQYF.

This clonotype was picked up many times. The chain recombines TRBV5-1 with TRBJ2-6; D not certain. V was clipped by 4 bases and J by 2 bases, with 13 bases between them. CDR1 is SGHRS and CDR2 is YFSETQ in the germline V gene. This CDR3 comprises 16 residues. The CDR3 spells CASSPVPIPGANVLTF. The CDR3 region has the DNA TGCGCCAGCAGCCCCGTCCCCATACCTGGGGCCAACGTCCTGACTTTC.

This chain joins TRBV2 and TRBJ2-2; D uncertain. The ends were cut back, 3 bases at V and 8 bases at J, with 10 bases in the middle. This CDR3 contains 13 residues. The germline CDR1 and CDR2 sequences are SNHLY and FYNNEI. The CDR3 loop is CASSEIIGGELFF. In nucleotides, the CDR3 is TGTGCCAGCAGTGAGATTATTGGAGGGGAGCTGTTTTTT.

In its sample, this clonotype was seen a few times. This chain joins TRBV15 and TRBJ1-2, with D hard to call. The CDR3 runs 12 residues. Germline CDR1 is LNHNV and CDR2 is YYDKDF (reference sequence). V lost 2 bases and J lost 3, with 4 bases in between. The CDR3 region is CATSRNDYGYTF. In DNA, the CDR3 is TGTGCCACCAGCAGAAATGACTATGGCTACACCTTC.

This clonotype was recorded many times. The chain uses TRBV5-1 and TRBJ2-2, with D possibly TRBD2 on 6 matching bases. CDR3 length: 13 residues. CDR1 is SGHRS and CDR2 is YFSETQ in the germline V gene. Trimming left V 4 bases short and J 5 bases short, with 9 bases between. The CDR3 bases are TGCGCCAGCAGCCCGGAGGGGACCGGGGAGCTGTTTTTT. Translation: CASSPEGTGELFF.

Comments on this clonotype: No conserved phenylalanine or tryptophan is present at the end of the CDR3, so a read error is the likely explanation. The chain uses TRBV14 and TRBJ2-1, with D hard to call. Germline loops: CDR1 SGHDN, CDR2 FVKESK. This CDR3 is 12 amino acids long. Trimming took off 4 bases at V and 8 bases at J, with 9 bases between the two ends. CDR3 DNA sequence: TGTGCCAGCAGCCGAGAGTGGGATGAGCAGTTCCTC. It codes for CASSREWDEQFL.

This clonotype was observed many times. In nucleotides, the CDR3 is TGTGCCAGCAGTCCCCGTACAGGGTCAAAAGGCTACACCTTC. Translating gives CASSPRTGSKGYTF. The gene calls are TRBV12-3 or TRBV12-4 and TRBJ1-2; a possible D gene is TRBD1 (6 bases). V lost 5 bases and J lost 8, with 18 bases in between. The CDR3 is made up of 14 amino acids.

This clonotype was recorded a few times. This sequence joins TRBV12-3 or TRBV12-4 and TRBJ2-1; D is uncertain. The CDR3 loop spans 16 amino acids. Trimming stripped 7 bases from V and 4 bases from J, with 20 bases between. CDR3 bases: TGTGCCAGCACCCATTTTGCAGGCAAGATATACAATGAGCAGTTCTTC. This sequence encodes CASTHFAGKIYNEQFF.

The V and J genes are TRBV20-1 and TRBJ1-1; D uncertain. The CDR3 covers 11 residues. CDR1 is DFQATT, CDR2 SNEGSKA, per germline (reference sequence). The V end was cut by 5 bases, the J end by 2 bases, with 6 bases between. The CDR3 loop reads CSARYNTEAFF. In DNA, the CDR3 is TGCAGTGCTCGATATAACACTGAAGCTTTCTTT.

The chain carries TRBV13 and TRBJ2-7; D remains ambiguous. The germline V gene has CDR1 PRHDT and CDR2 FYEKMQ (reference sequence). The CDR3 has 14 residues. The germline V and J ends were trimmed by 0 bases and 2 bases, with 8 bases remaining between them. The CDR3 region is CASSLGGITYEQYF. The DNA for the CDR3 is TGTGCCAGCAGCTTAGGGGGAATTACCTACGAGCAGTACTTC.

The chain employs TRBV6-6 and TRBJ1-1; unclear D gene. Trimming removed 3 bases from V and 4 bases from J, with 12 bases in between. In germline, CDR1 is MNHNY, CDR2 SVGAGI (reference sequence). This CDR3 region has 14 residues. CDR3 sequence: CASSYNDFSTEAFF. For the CDR3, the DNA is TGTGCCAGCAGTTATAATGATTTCAGCACTGAAGCTTTCTTT.

This sequence joins TRBV29-1 and TRBJ2-1, with 8 positions matching TRBD2. The ends lost 4 bases at V and 6 bases at J; junction bases unmatched: 5. Germline CDR1 and CDR2: SQVTM and ANQGSEA. There are 13 residues in the CDR3. CDR3 nucleotides: TGCAGCGTTGTCCGGGGGGGGTTCAATGAGCAGTTCTTC. Its translation: CSVVRGGFNEQFF.